This T cell receptor (beta chain) was recovered during a study of blood T cells in healthy people across ages. This clonotype was seen a few times. Together with a sample-barcoded 5' primer, a J-beta primer mix was included in a second PCR lasting roughly 6 to 12 cycles. TCRdb recomputed calls from the 5' RACE reads with MiXCR, one row per CDR3 protein. This sample carries under 850,000 distinct CDR3 sequences, 30% to 45% of them seen once, and the ten largest clones take 10% to 15%. The V gene's germline CDR1 is SGDLS and CDR2 YYNGEE. Trimming shortened V by 4 bases and J by 3 bases, and 11 bases separated the two germline ends. The CDR3 is made up of 13 amino acids.

Material: blood. The genes are TRBV9 and TRBJ2-7; D is uncertain. The receptor's source is a man between 18 and 29 years old in good health. CDR3 protein: CASSPARDYEQYF. The CDR3 DNA follows: TGTGCCAGCAGCCCGGCTAGGGACTACGAGCAGTACTTC.